This T cell receptor (beta chain) came from a study of blood T cell repertoires in COVID-19. Study information: Acute and convalescent COVID-19 samples came from the United States, Italy and Spain.

The CDR3 has 15 amino acids. CDR1 LGHNA and CDR2 YNFKEQ come from the germline V gene. Trimming cost V 1 base and J 4 bases; bases outside gene matches: 6. The authors' processing: Nucleated cell number was recorded as an estimate derived from reference gene primer amplification. Clones were sequenced by immunoSEQ multiplex PCR, and TCRdb holds only the in-frame ones, with some missing. The DNA gave D and trimming, while V, J and clone size come from that table. The sample contains over 200,000 clones, roughly 80% of which appear only once. The TCR was taken from a human donor in a cohort sampled during active COVID-19. The V and J genes are TRBV4-2 and TRBJ2-7; 8 bases are a match to TRBD1. Sequenced input: peripheral blood. CDR3 protein: CASSQGSGQVYEQYF. Here the CDR3 DNA reads TGTGCCAGCAGCCAAGGGTCGGGACAGGTATACGAGCAGTACTTC.